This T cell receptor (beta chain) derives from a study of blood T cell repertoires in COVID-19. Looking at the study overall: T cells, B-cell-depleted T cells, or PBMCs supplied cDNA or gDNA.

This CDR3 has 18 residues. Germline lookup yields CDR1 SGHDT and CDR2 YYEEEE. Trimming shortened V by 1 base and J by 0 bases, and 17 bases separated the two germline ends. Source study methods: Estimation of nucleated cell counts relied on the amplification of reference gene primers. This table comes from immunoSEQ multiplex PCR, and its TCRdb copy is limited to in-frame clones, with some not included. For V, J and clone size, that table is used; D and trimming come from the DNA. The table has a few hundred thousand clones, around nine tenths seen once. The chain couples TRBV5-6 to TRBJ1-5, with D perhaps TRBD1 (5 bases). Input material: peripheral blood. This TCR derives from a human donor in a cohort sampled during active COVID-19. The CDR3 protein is CASSLQGQEDYSNQPQHF. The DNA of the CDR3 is TGTGCCAGCAGCTTGCAGGGCCAGGAGGACTATAGCAATCAGCCCCAGCATTTT.